This TCR beta chain was identified in a study of vaccination and CD4 T cells after COVID-19. Whole-study context: SARS-CoV-2 had been detected by nasal swab PCR in convalescent patients; nine were mild, one severe. Post-COVID samples had a sampling time that fell a median around 100 days after diagnosis (range 35 to 161).

Whole-study results and caveats: Median counts of SARS-CoV-2-reactive clonotypes increased from roughly 19 to 38; this difference was not significant.

The Oncomine TCR Beta short-read assay sequenced DNA from cultured CD4+ T cells. MiXCR, run by TCRdb on the PCR reads, gives a single entry per CDR3 protein. Of roughly 10,000 distinct CDR3 sequences in the sample, about 33% were seen once. Treatment given: roughly 11-day PBMC culture with coronavirus spike peptide pools or control peptides (ViraFEST assay). After expanding antigen-specific T cells with peptide pools, ViraFEST sequenced their TCRs. This clonotype rates as medium-sized. What it recognizes is unknown. The CDR3 length is 15 residues. Germline V gene sequence: CDR1 SGHTA, CDR2 FQGNSA. V trimming: 3 bases; J trimming: 7 bases; junction bases outside the gene matches: 8.

The sequence was obtained from a human donor who had recovered from COVID-19. The rearrangement links TRBV7-2 to TRBJ2-1; TRBD1 aligns across 8 bases. The sample was CD4+ T cells from blood, cultured in vitro, taken after SARS-CoV-2 vaccination. The CDR3 sequence: CASSFATGDPNEQFF. Written as DNA, the CDR3 is TGTGCCAGCAGCTTTGCGACAGGGGATCCTAATGAGCAGTTCTTC.